These 25 T cell receptor beta chains came from one sample sequenced in a study of Graves' ophthalmopathy and Graves' hyperthyroidism. RNA transcripts yielded amplified TCR beta CDR3 regions. First-round RT-PCR relied on HTBI primers, and a second-round multiplex PCR came next. MiXCR was run by TCRdb on the multiplex PCR reads, yielding one entry per CDR3 protein. The sample lists about 390,000 distinct CDR3 sequences, roughly 15% occurring once. Source material: peripheral blood. Receptor source: an adult woman with stable Graves' hyperthyroidism.

The chain has TRBV6-1 and TRBJ1-2; 7 bases are a match to TRBD1. The V and J ends lost 4 bases and 1 base, in that order; junction bases with no gene match: 9. Germline V gives CDR1 MNHNS, CDR2 SASEGT. CDR3 length: 16 residues. The CDR3 DNA reads TGTGCCAGCAGTGGACAGGGTTACCATTTTAACTATGGCTACACCTTC. Encoded protein: CASSGQGYHFNYGYTF.

This clonotype showed up many times. The CDR3 DNA follows: TGTGCCAGCAGACCCAGATGGCCCTACGAGCAGTACTTC. Translation: CASRPRWPYEQYF. V usage is TRBV28 and J usage is TRBJ2-7; no firm D call. The CDR3 loop spans 13 amino acids. Germline V gene lookup returns CDR1 MDHEN and CDR2 SYDVKM. Trimming stripped 6 bases from V and 2 bases from J, with 11 bases between.

Only a few counts were recorded for this clonotype. The J gene is TRBJ2-7, the V gene TRBV7-8; maybe TRBD2 (6 bases). With 0 bases removed from V and 2 bases from J, the gap between germline ends came to 14 bases. The CDR3 runs to 16 residues. CDR1 SGHVS and CDR2 FQNEAQ come from the germline V gene. As DNA, the CDR3 is TGTGCCAGCAGCTTAGCGAACCTAGCGCAGGCCTACGAGCAGTACTTC. This encodes CASSLANLAQAYEQYF.

This clonotype was recorded many times. V and J are TRBV11-2 and TRBJ1-1; 8 positions agree with TRBD1. The junction had 14 bases not matched to a gene; V was cut back by 6 bases and J by 5 bases. The V gene's germline CDR1 is SGHAT and CDR2 FQNNGV. The length of the CDR3 is 16 residues. The CDR3 nucleotides are TGTGCCAGCAGGCCCCCCATTCGACAGGGGATGACTGAAGCTTTCTTT. It is translated as CASRPPIRQGMTEAFF.

This clonotype was found once. The chain joins TRBV6-5 to TRBJ2-2, with D possibly being TRBD1 (5 bases). Germline CDR1 is MNHEY and CDR2 is SVGAGI. V was trimmed by 1 base and J by 6 bases, leaving 12 bases between them. The CDR3 loop spans 15 amino acids. As DNA, the CDR3 is TGTGCCAGCAGTTACTTTACCCAGGGTGCCGGGGAGCTGTTTTTT. Amino acids: CASSYFTQGAGELFF.

The chain links TRBV28 to TRBJ1-1; TRBD1 agrees at 8 bases. J was trimmed by 4 bases and V by 5 bases; bases with no gene match: 9. The germline CDR1 and CDR2 sequences are MDHEN and SYDVKM. The CDR3 sequence is 15 residues long. The CDR3 DNA is TGTGCCAGCAGTGCGACAGGGGCCGGGACCACTGAAGCTTTCTTT. This translates into CASSATGAGTTEAFF.

This clonotype was seen ten or more times. V gene TRBV4-1 combines with J gene TRBJ2-7; D not certain. Germline values: CDR1 MGHRA, CDR2 YSYEKL. The ends were cut back, 0 bases at V and 3 bases at J, with 15 bases in the middle. The CDR3 spans 16 residues. In DNA, the CDR3 is TGCGCCAGCAGCCAAGAGGGCGACTTCGCGAACTACGAGCAGTACTTC. Its translation is CASSQEGDFANYEQYF.

This clonotype was observed at least ten times. The J gene is TRBJ2-7, the V gene TRBV6-5; TRBD2 matches at 8 bases. Trimming cost V 4 bases and J 4 bases; bases outside gene matches: 12. The CDR3 covers 16 residues. Germline assignment: CDR1 MNHEY and CDR2 SVGAGI. The DNA for the CDR3 is TGTGCCAGCAGTTTAAATTCGGGAGGGCCTGAATACGAGCAGTACTTC. Residues: CASSLNSGGPEYEQYF.

This clonotype was picked up many times. The genes are TRBV4-1 and TRBJ2-5; 9 bases are a match to TRBD1. The CDR3 runs to 14 residues. CDR1 is MGHRA, CDR2 YSYEKL, per germline. J gave up 5 bases and V 4 bases, and 5 bases lay outside the gene matches. CDR3 residues: CASSPTGGRETQYF. For the CDR3, the DNA is TGCGCCAGCAGCCCCACAGGGGGCAGGGAGACCCAGTACTTC.

The chain employs TRBV7-3 and TRBJ2-3; weak D call: TRBD1 (5 bases). Germline-derived CDR1 and CDR2 are SGHTA and FQGTGA. This CDR3 has 14 residues. V was shortened by 5 bases and J by 4 bases, with 13 bases between the two germline ends. CDR3 sequence: CASSPGPFSDTQYF. The CDR3 DNA is TGTGCCAGCAGCCCAGGGCCTTTTTCAGATACGCAGTATTTT.

This clonotype was counted ten times or more. The rearrangement uses TRBV12-3 or TRBV12-4 and TRBJ2-4, with 9 bases matching TRBD2. The CDR3 contains 16 residues. Trimming took 3 bases from V and 0 from J; bases not matched to a gene: 3. The DNA of the CDR3 is TGTGCCAGCAGTTTGGCGGGAGGGGTAGCCAAAAACATTCAGTACTTC. This codes for CASSLAGGVAKNIQYF.

In this sample, this clonotype turned up a few times. The chain employs TRBV7-8 and TRBJ1-5, with D tentatively TRBD1 (5 bases). The germline V gene encodes CDR1 SGHVS and CDR2 FQNEAQ. Trimming took 5 bases from V and 4 from J, leaving 15 bases between them. This CDR3 region has 15 residues. The CDR3 region has the DNA TGTGCCAGCAGCCTATACAGGACTCTAAATCAGCCCCAGCATTTT. Protein sequence: CASSLYRTLNQPQHF. The complete variable domain, with remaining parts taken from reference TRBV7-8 and TRBJ1-5, reads GAGVSQSPRYKVAKRGQDVALRCDPISGHVSLFWYQQALGQGPEFLTYFQNEAQLDKSGLPSDRFFAERPEGSVSTLKIQRTQQEDSAVYLCASSLYRTLNQPQHFGDGTRLSIL.

Of note for this clonotype: A read error may explain this, as a much larger clone is one base away. The genes are TRBV20-1 and TRBJ1-2; D might be TRBD1 (5 bases). V was cut by 4 bases and J by 4 bases, with 10 bases left in between. The CDR3 totals 12 residues. Germline values: CDR1 DFQATT, CDR2 SNEGSKA (reference sequence). CDR3 region: CSATREGYGYTF. CDR3 coding DNA: TGCAGTGCTACCAGGGAGGGCTATGGCTACACCTTC.

This clonotype has ten or more counts. This chain uses TRBV5-1 with TRBJ2-7, with a weak D call TRBD2 (6 bases). V shed 4 bases and J shed 6 bases, with 14 bases lying between them. Germline loops: CDR1 SGHRS, CDR2 YFSETQ. The CDR3 is 13 residues long. This CDR3 reads CASSAGTGTEQYF. The CDR3, as DNA: TGCGCCAGCAGCGCCGGGACTGGAACCGAGCAGTACTTC.

This chain links TRBV7-6 with TRBJ2-2; D remains ambiguous. V was shortened by 1 base and J by 4 bases, with 10 bases between the two germline ends. Germline values: CDR1 SGHVS, CDR2 FNYEAQ. CDR3 length: 15 amino acids. The CDR3 loop reads CASSLESGSTGELFF. The CDR3 coding sequence is TGTGCCAGCAGCTTAGAGTCAGGTTCCACCGGGGAGCTGTTTTTT.

This chain uses TRBV4-3 with TRBJ1-2; D remains unclear. V lost 5 bases to trimming and J lost 5 bases, with 15 bases between them. Germline loops: CDR1 LGHNA, CDR2 YSLEER. The CDR3 extends over 14 amino acids. The CDR3 protein is CASSSLRSVYGYTF. The CDR3 DNA is TGCGCCAGCAGCTCACTTAGGTCTGTGTATGGCTACACCTTC.

This clonotype has ten or more counts. This chain connects TRBV3-1 to TRBJ1-6; D is uncertain. Germline loops: CDR1 LGHDT, CDR2 YNNKEL (reference sequence). The CDR3 length is 12 residues. V gave up 4 bases and J gave up 13 bases, with 11 bases separating them. The CDR3 region is CASSLGIPPLHF. As DNA, the CDR3 is TGTGCCAGCAGCCTTGGGATTCCGCCCCTCCACTTT.

The sample holds many counts of this clonotype. The chain has TRBV29-1 and TRBJ1-2, with D unclear. Deletions cut 6 bases from V and 1 base from J, with 18 bases between. CDR1 and CDR2 (germline): SQVTM, ANQGSEA. The CDR3 spans 15 residues. CDR3 residues: CSVSKEIFYNYGYTF. CDR3 sequence (DNA): TGCAGCGTATCCAAAGAGATCTTCTATAACTATGGCTACACCTTC. Combining the CDR3 with reference TRBV29-1 and TRBJ1-2 gives the whole variable domain SAVISQKPSRDICQRGTSLTIQCQVDSQVTMMFWYRQQPGQSLTLIATANQGSEATYESGFVIDKFPISRPNLTFSTLTVSNMSPEDSSIYLCSVSKEIFYNYGYTFGSGTRLTVV.

The chain links TRBV10-3 to TRBJ1-2; D unclear. CDR3 length equals 15 residues. Germline assignment: CDR1 ENHRY and CDR2 SYGVKD. The ends were cut back, 7 bases at V and 0 bases at J, with 15 bases in the middle. The CDR3 DNA sequence: TGTGCCATCACCCCAACCGGGCCTGCTAACTATGGCTACACCTTC. Protein product: CAITPTGPANYGYTF.

In this sample, this clonotype turned up many times. This sequence joins TRBV24-1 and TRBJ2-5, with D possibly being TRBD2 (6 bases). CDR3 length: 18 amino acids. Trimming removed 2 bases from V and 4 bases from J, with 22 bases in between. CDR1 and CDR2 from the germline V gene are KGHDR and SFDVKD. CDR3 sequence (DNA): TGTGCCACCAGTGATTCCCGGGACGGGGGTGATTATGGAGAGACCCAGTACTTC. It yields the protein CATSDSRDGGDYGETQYF.

This clonotype was recorded many times. The chain employs TRBV29-1 and TRBJ1-2; the match to TRBD1 covers 8 bases. Trimming cost V 4 bases and J 2 bases; bases outside gene matches: 6. The CDR3 sequence is 14 residues long. Germline V gene data show CDR1 as SQVTM and CDR2 as ANQGSEA. The CDR3 here is CSVVDRATNYGYTF. In nucleotides, the CDR3 is TGCAGCGTTGTGGACAGGGCAACCAACTATGGCTACACCTTC.

This clonotype was counted at least ten times. This chain links TRBV2 with TRBJ2-5; no reliable D call. The CDR3 length is 11 residues. Germline-derived CDR1 and CDR2 are SNHLY and FYNNEI. V lost 2 bases and J 5 bases, leaving 3 bases between the germline ends. CDR3 sequence: CASSEFETQYF. In DNA, the CDR3 is TGTGCCAGCAGTGAATTCGAGACCCAGTACTTC.

The V call is TRBV2, the J call TRBJ1-5; the match to TRBD1 covers 9 bases. This CDR3 comprises 15 residues. Germline V gene lookup returns CDR1 SNHLY and CDR2 FYNNEI. V dropped 7 bases and J dropped 3; count of bases not matched to a gene: 7. The DNA for the CDR3 is TGTGCCAGCAAGGGACAGGGTTTTATCAATCAGCCCCAGCATTTT. It codes for CASKGQGFINQPQHF.

This clonotype was detected ten times or more. This CDR3 reads CAIRINKNTGELFF. The CDR3 DNA follows: TGTGCCATCAGAATAAACAAGAACACCGGGGAGCTGTTTTTT. V is TRBV10-3 and J is TRBJ2-2; D is unresolved. V was shortened by 6 bases and J by 1 base, with 9 bases between the two germline ends. The CDR3 is 14 amino acids. The germline gives CDR1 ENHRY, CDR2 SYGVKD.

This clonotype was detected only a few times. The J gene is TRBJ1-3, the V gene TRBV30; D is undetermined. This CDR3 has 19 amino acids. Trimming removed 1 base at V and 0 bases at J, with 22 bases between. Germline CDR1 is GTSNPN and CDR2 is SVGIG (reference sequence). Written as DNA, the CDR3 is TGTGCCTGGAGTGGCATCCTCCTCTACAGCCTCAACTCTGGAAACACCATATATTTT. Translating it yields CAWSGILLYSLNSGNTIYF.